This T cell receptor beta chain was documented in a study of T cell responses to AZD1222 COVID-19 vaccine. Points from the study as a whole: Repertoire collection took place solely once the T cell response had peaked. Following two doses of AZD1222, Spike-specific TCR breadth and depth rose. The donor group comprised mostly white British people and more females; the analysis possibly underestimated clonal diversity.

The protocol was immunoSEQ multiplex PCR, while the TCRdb copy is restricted to in-frame clones and leaves out a portion. Of about 150,000 clones detected, about 89% appear once; the ten largest clones hold 8% to 10%. Note on this clone: No antigen is known for it.

Germline V gene sequence: CDR1 SGHNT, CDR2 YENEEA. The CDR3 has 17 amino acids. V lost 0 bases, J lost 0 bases, and 12 bases lay in between. This TCR was recovered from an adult who received the AZD1222 COVID-19 vaccine. The chain couples TRBV11-3 to TRBJ1-5; TRBD1 is a possible D gene (5 bases). Here the sequenced sample was peripheral blood, taken 28 days after the second AZD1222 dose. The DNA of the CDR3 is TGTGCCAGCAGCTTAGATGGGGCAGTTTATAGCAATCAGCCCCAGCATTTT. It codes for CASSLDGAVYSNQPQHF.